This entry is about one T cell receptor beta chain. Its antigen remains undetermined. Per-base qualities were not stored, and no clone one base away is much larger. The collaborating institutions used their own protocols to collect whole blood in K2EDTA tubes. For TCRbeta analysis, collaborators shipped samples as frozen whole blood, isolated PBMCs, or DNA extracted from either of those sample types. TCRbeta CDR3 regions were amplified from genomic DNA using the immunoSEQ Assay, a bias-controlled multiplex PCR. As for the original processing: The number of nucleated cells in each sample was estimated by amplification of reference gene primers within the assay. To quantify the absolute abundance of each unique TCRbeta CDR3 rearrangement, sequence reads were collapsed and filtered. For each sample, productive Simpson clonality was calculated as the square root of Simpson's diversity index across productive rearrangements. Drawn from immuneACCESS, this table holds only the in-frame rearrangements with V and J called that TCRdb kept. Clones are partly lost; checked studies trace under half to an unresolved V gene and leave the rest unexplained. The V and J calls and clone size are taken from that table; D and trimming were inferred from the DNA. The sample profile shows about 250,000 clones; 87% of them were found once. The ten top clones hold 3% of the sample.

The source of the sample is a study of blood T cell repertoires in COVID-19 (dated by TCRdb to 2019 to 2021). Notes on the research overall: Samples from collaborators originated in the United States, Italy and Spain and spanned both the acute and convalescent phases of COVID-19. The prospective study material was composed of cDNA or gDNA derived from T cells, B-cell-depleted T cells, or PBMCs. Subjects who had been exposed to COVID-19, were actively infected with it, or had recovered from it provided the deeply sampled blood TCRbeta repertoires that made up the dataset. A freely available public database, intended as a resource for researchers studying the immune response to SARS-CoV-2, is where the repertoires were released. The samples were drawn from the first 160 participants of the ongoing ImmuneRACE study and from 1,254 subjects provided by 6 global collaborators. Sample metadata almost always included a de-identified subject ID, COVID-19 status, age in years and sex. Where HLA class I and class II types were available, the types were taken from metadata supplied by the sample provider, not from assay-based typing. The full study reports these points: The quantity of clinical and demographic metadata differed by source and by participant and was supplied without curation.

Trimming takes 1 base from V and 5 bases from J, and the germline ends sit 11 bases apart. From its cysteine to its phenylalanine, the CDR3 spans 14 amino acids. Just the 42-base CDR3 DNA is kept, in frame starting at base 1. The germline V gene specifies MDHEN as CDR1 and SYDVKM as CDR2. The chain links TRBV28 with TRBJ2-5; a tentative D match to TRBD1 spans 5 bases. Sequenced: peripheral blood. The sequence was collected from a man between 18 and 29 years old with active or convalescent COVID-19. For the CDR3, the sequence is CASSLLPRVETQYF. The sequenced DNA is TGTGCCAGCAGTTTATTGCCCAGGGTGGAGACCCAGTACTTC.